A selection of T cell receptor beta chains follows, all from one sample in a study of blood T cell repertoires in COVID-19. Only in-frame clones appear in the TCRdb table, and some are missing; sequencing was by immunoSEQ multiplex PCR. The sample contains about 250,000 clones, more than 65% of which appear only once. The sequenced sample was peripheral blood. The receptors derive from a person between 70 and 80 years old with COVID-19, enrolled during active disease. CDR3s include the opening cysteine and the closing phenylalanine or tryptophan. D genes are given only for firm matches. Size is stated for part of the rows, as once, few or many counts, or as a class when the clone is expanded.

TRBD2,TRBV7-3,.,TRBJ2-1,CASSFQAGGPRNEQFF,TGTGCCAGCAGCTTTCAAGCGGGGGGGCCCAGGAATGAGCAGTTCTTC
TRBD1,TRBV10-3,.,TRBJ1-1,CAIKGQGNEYTEAFF,TGTGCCATCAAGGGACAGGGCAACGAGTACACTGAAGCTTTCTTT
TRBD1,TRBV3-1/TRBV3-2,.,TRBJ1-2,CASSQDITGAMGYTF,TGTGCCAGCAGCCAAGATATAACAGGGGCTATGGGCTACACCTTC
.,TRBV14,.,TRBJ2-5,CASSQEWRGRETQYF,TGTGCCAGCAGCCAAGAATGGAGGGGGCGGGAGACCCAGTACTTC
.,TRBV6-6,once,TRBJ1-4,CASKDRANEKLFF,TGTGCCAGCAAGGACAGAGCAAATGAAAAACTGTTTTTT
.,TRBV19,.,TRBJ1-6,CASSRGSSYNSPLHF,TGTGCCAGTAGTAGAGGGAGCTCCTATAATTCACCCCTCCACTTT
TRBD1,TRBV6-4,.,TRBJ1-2,CASSAGTGGSYGYTF,TGTGCCAGCAGTGCCGGGACAGGGGGTTCCTATGGCTACACCTTC
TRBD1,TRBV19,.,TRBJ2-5,CASSIRDSPTQYF,TGTGCCAGTAGTATAAGGGACAGCCCCACCCAGTACTTC
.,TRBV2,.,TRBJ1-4,CASSLRGSGEKLFF,TGTGCCAGCTCTCTCAGGGGAAGTGGTGAAAAACTGTTTTTT
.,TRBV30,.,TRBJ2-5,CAWSTGVRETQYF,TGTGCCTGGAGTACGGGAGTTCGAGAGACCCAGTACTTC
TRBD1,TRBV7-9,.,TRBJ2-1,CASSRTGALSNEQFF,TGTGCCAGCAGCCGGACAGGGGCCCTGAGTAATGAGCAGTTCTTC
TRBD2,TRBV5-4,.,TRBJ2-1,CASSPEPSGTYNEQFF,TGTGCCAGCAGCCCAGAACCTAGCGGTACCTACAATGAGCAGTTCTTC
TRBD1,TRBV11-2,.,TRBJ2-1,CASSLDRGKHNEQFF,TGTGCCAGCAGCTTGGACAGGGGCAAACACAATGAGCAGTTCTTC
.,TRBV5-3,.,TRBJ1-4,CARRAGGSNEKLFF,TGTGCCAGAAGGGCGGGGGGATCTAATGAAAAACTGTTTTTT
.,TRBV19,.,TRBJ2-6,CASQIVSGANVLTF,TGTGCCAGCCAGATTGTCTCTGGGGCCAACGTCCTGACTTTC
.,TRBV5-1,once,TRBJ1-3,CASSLAGGLHSGNTIYF,TGCGCCAGCAGCTTGGCCGGAGGGCTTCACTCTGGAAACACCATATATTTT
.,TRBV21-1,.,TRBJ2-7,CASSPRGGTGTYEQYF,TGTGCCAGCAGCCCCCGCGGCGGGACAGGCACCTACGAGCAGTACTTC
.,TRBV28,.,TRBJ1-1,CASSLGRGAFF,TGTGCCAGCAGTTTAGGGAGAGGAGCTTTCTTT
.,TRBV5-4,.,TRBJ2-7,CASSSARGGVQYF,TGTGCCAGCAGCTCAGCCCGTGGGGGCGTGCAGTACTTC
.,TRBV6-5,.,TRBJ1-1,CASSYRQANTEAFF,TGTGCCAGCAGTTACAGGCAGGCTAACACTGAAGCTTTCTTT
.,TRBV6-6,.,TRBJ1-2,CASSPQPPSTGLGYGYTF,TGTGCCAGCAGTCCTCAACCCCCCTCGACGGGTCTGGGCTATGGCTACACCTTC
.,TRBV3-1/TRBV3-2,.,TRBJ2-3,CASSLGWGGDTQYF,TGTGCCAGCAGCCTCGGATGGGGAGGAGATACGCAGTATTTT
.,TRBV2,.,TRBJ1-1,CASSLEPPATEAFF,TGTGCCAGCAGCTTGGAGCCTCCAGCCACTGAAGCTTTCTTT
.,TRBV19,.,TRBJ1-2,CASTTGLLGGYGYTF,TGTGCCAGTACCACGGGCCTCCTCGGAGGGTATGGCTACACCTTC
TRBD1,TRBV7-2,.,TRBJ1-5,CASSTDRGGRSNQPQHF,TGTGCCAGCAGCACAGACAGGGGAGGGCGGAGCAATCAGCCCCAGCATTTT
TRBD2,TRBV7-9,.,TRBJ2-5,CASSLRTSVKETQYF,TGTGCCAGCAGCTTAAGGACTAGTGTGAAAGAGACCCAGTACTTC
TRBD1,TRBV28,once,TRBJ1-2,CASRGQGPLWYGYTF,TGTGCCAGCAGAGGACAGGGGCCGCTTTGGTATGGCTACACCTTC
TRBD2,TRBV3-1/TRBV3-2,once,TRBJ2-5,CASSQSGTSGGAGGETQYF,TGTGCCAGCAGCCAATCCGGGACTAGCGGGGGGGCCGGAGGGGAGACCCAGTACTTC
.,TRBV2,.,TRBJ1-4,CASSEQGFEKLFF,TGTGCCAGCAGTGAACAGGGGTTTGAAAAACTGTTTTTT
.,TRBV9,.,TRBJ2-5,CASSSGIGGGAQETQYF,TGTGCCAGCAGCTCAGGGATAGGGGGCGGGGCACAAGAGACCCAGTACTTC
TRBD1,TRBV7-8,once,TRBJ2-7,CASSLDRRASYEQYF,TGTGCCAGCAGCCTGGACAGGCGCGCATCCTACGAGCAGTACTTC
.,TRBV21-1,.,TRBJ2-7,CASSKFTAHVFKQYF,TGTGCCAGCAGCAAATTCACAGCCCACGTCTTCAAGCAGTACTTC
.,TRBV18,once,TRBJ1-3,CASSPGGQGNTIYF,TGTGCCAGCTCACCAGGAGGACAGGGAAACACCATATATTTT
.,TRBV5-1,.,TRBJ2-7,CASSLMTGPYEQYF,TGCGCCAGCAGCTTGATGACAGGACCCTACGAGCAGTACTTC
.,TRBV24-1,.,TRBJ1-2,CATMAGLVHGYTF,TGTGCCACCATGGCGGGACTAGTTCATGGCTACACCTTC
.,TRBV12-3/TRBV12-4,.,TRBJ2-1,CASSVPGYSFKFF,TGTGCCAGCAGTGTCCCAGGGTATAGTTTTAAGTTCTTC
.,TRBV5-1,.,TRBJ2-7,CASSQDFYEQYF,TGCGCCAGCAGCCAGGATTTCTACGAGCAGTACTTC
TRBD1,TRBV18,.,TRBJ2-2,CASSPRSPGQGNTGELFF,TGTGCCAGCTCACCACGTTCGCCGGGACAGGGAAACACCGGGGAGCTGTTTTTT
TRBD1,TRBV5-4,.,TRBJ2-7,CASSLEGAHEQYF,TGTGCCAGCAGCTTGGAGGGGGCCCACGAGCAGTACTTC
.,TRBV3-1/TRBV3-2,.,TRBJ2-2,CASSQDLSNTGELFF,TGTGCCAGCAGCCAAGACTTATCGAACACCGGGGAGCTGTTTTTT
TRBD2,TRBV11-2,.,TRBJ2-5,CASSRLAGGQETQYF,TGTGCCAGCAGCCGTCTAGCGGGAGGCCAAGAGACCCAGTACTTC
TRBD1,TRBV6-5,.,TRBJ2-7,CASSYPPGQGSYEQYF,TGTGCCAGCAGTTACCCCCCGGGACAGGGGAGCTACGAGCAGTACTTC